This T cell receptor (beta chain) was recovered during a study of CD8 T cells in ankylosing spondylitis. Notes on the study in general: Earlier work had already found some motif variants in reactive arthritis synovial fluid and blood. There was a TCR beta motif, made of several highly homologous variants, that appeared characteristic of ankylosing spondylitis blood.

CDR3 length: 15 residues. Germline assignment: CDR1 SGHRS and CDR2 YFSETQ. The J segment lost 3 bases and the V segment lost 4 bases, leaving 7 bases of the junction unmatched. TCRdb processed the 5' RACE reads anew with MiXCR; each CDR3 protein has one entry. The sample carries about 440,000 distinct CDR3 sequences, about a sixth recorded once. The sample holds one count of this clonotype. Its antigen remains unidentified. The gene calls are TRBV5-1 and TRBJ2-3; TRBD1 aligns across 8 bases. Sequences were obtained from blood, either unsorted or a sorted T cell fraction (not recorded which). This clonotype was obtained from a male donor with ankylosing spondylitis. The CDR3 sequence is CASSPDRVGTDTQYF. CDR3 nucleotide sequence: TGCGCCAGCAGCCCGGACAGGGTTGGGACAGATACGCAGTATTTT.